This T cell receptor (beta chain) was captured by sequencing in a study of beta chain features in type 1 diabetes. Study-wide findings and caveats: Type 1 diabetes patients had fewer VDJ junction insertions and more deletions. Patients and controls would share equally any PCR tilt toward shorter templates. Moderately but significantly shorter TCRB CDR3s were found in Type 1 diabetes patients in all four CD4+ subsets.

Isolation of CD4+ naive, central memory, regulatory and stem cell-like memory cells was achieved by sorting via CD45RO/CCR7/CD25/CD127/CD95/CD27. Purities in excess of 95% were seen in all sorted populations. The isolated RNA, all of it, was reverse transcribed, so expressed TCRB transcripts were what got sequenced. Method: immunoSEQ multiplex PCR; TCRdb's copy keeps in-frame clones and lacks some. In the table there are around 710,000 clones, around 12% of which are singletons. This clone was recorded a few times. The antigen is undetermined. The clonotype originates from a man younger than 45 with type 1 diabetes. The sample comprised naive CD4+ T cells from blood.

CDR3 bases: TGTGCCGGAGGAGGGGGCGCGGGTCAGCCCCAGCATTTT. Translated, it gives CAGGGGAGQPQHF. The V and J genes are TRBV19 and TRBJ1-5; 7 positions agree with TRBD1. The CDR3 totals 13 residues. The V segment lost 11 bases and the J segment 6 bases; nucleotides outside the gene matches: 10. From germline, CDR1 is LNHDA and CDR2 SQIVND (reference sequence).